This T cell receptor beta chain was recovered during a study of OX40 agonist ivuxolimab in advanced cancers. Here immunoSEQ multiplex PCR was the method, and the copy in TCRdb shows in-frame clones only, minus some. This sample yields approximately 79,000 clones, of which about 88% are seen a single time; 0.99% belongs to the top ten. Germline CDR1 reads MNHNY; CDR2 reads SVGAGI (reference sequence). CDR3 length equals 16 residues. V was trimmed by 6 bases and J by 0 bases, leaving 15 bases between them. General study points: Clonal expansion by week 6 occurred in CD4+ and CD8+ blood T cells (at 0.1 to 3.0 mg/kg). Some of the lowest clonal expansion was seen in partial responders at 0.1-3.0 mg/kg. No determination was made of the antigen specificity of the expanded peripheral T cells. Nonresponders included some who also had low normalized T-cell clonal expansion.

Of note for this clone: The antigen is unknown.

This specimen consisted of CD4+ or CD8+ T cells sorted from blood, obtained in a trial of the OX40 agonist ivuxolimab. J is TRBJ1-5 and V is TRBV6-6; D gene ambiguous. This sequence was found in an adult with an advanced solid tumor such as melanoma, head and neck, liver or kidney cancer. The CDR3 loop reads CASRDRPSPSNQPQHF. The CDR3, as DNA: TGTGCCAGCAGAGATCGACCATCTCCTAGCAATCAGCCCCAGCATTTT.